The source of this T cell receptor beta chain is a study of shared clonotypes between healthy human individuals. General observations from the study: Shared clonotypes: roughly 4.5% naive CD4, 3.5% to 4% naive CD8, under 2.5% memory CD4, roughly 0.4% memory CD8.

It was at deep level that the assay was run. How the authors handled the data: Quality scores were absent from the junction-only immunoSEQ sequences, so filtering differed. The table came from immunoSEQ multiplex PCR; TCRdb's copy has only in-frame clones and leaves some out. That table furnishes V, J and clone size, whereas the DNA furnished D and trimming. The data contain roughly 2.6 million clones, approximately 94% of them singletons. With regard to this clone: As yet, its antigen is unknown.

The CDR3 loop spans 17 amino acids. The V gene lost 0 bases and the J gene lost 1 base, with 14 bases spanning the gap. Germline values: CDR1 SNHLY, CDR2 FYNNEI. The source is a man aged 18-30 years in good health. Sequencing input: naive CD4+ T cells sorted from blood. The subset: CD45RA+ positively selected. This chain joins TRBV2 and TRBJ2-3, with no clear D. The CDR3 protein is CASSEALLWSGTDTQYF. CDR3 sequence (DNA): TGTGCCAGCAGTGAAGCGCTTCTTTGGTCCGGCACAGATACGCAGTATTTT.